These 9 T cell receptor beta chains were all obtained from the same sample, sequenced in a study of T cell responses to AZD1222 COVID-19 vaccine. Generated by immunoSEQ multiplex PCR, the TCRdb table keeps only in-frame clones and is missing some. Of some 120,000 clones listed, roughly 91% were seen once; the top ten hold 2.8%. Sequencing used peripheral blood, obtained on day 0 of AZD1222 vaccination. These receptors all come from an adult in good health.

J is TRBJ2-2 and V is TRBV5-1, with TRBD2 identical over 14 bases. CDR3 length: 18 residues. V lost 0 bases, J lost 2 bases, and 3 bases stayed unmatched. CDR1 and CDR2 from the germline V gene are SGHRS and YFSETQ. The CDR3 region is CASSLAGLAGVNTGELFF. The DNA for the CDR3 is TGCGCCAGCAGCTTGGCGGGACTAGCGGGAGTTAACACCGGGGAGCTGTTTTTT. The full variable domain, in which reference TRBV5-1 and TRBJ2-2 provide the parts outside the CDR3, is KAGVTQTPRYLIKTRGQQVTLSCSPISGHRSVSWYQQTPGQGLQFLFEYFSETQRNKGNFPGRFSGRQFSNSRSEMNVSTLELGDSALYLCASSLAGLAGVNTGELFFGEGSRLTVL.

CDR3 nucleotide sequence: TGTGCCTGGAGTGTAATTGGGGGAGGAAGCACAGATACGCAGTATTTT. Translation: CAWSVIGGGSTDTQYF. This rearrangement joins TRBV30 to TRBJ2-3; D might be TRBD2 (6 bases). Per the germline V gene, CDR1 is GTSNPN and CDR2 is SVGIG (reference sequence). Trimming took 0 bases from V and 0 from J, leaving 13 bases between them. The CDR3 length is 16 residues.

The V and J genes are TRBV2 and TRBJ2-7; 7 bases line up with TRBD2. The germline V gene encodes CDR1 SNHLY and CDR2 FYNNEI. V trimming: 8 bases; J trimming: 5 bases; junction bases outside the gene matches: 6. The CDR3 runs 12 residues. The CDR3 sequence is CASFGGDHEQYF. CDR3 in DNA: TGTGCCAGCTTTGGGGGGGATCACGAGCAGTACTTC.

This chain links TRBV11-1 with TRBJ2-7; tentatively, D is TRBD2 (5 bases). V dropped 0 bases and J dropped 0 bases, with 15 bases sitting between them. Germline lookup yields CDR1 SGHAT and CDR2 FQDESV (reference sequence). The CDR3 covers 17 residues. The DNA for the CDR3 is TGTGCCAGCAGCTTAGCTCGGGGTGTTGAGAACTCCTACGAGCAGTACTTC. It translates to CASSLARGVENSYEQYF.

The rearrangement uses TRBV19 and TRBJ1-2; the D is unclear. There are 12 residues in the CDR3. The V end lost 7 bases, the J end lost 4 bases, and 10 bases lay between the germline ends. Germline V lookup: CDR1 LNHDA, CDR2 SQIVND (reference sequence). Here the CDR3 reads CASNQTPYGYTF. The DNA for the CDR3 is TGTGCCAGTAACCAGACGCCCTATGGCTACACCTTC.

Comment on this clone: The same CDR3 can be traced to other DNA sequences in this sample. The genes are TRBV7-3 and TRBJ2-2; the D is unclear. CDR3 length equals 12 residues. V was trimmed by 5 bases and J by 2 bases, leaving 3 bases between them. Looked up from germline, CDR1 is SGHTA and CDR2 is FQGTGA. CDR3 coding DNA: TGTGCCAGCAGCCCTAACACCGGGGAGCTGTTTTTT. This encodes CASSPNTGELFF.

The CDR3 DNA follows: TGTGCCAGCAGTTACTCGTGGGAGACCCAGTACTTC. Amino acid sequence: CASSYSWETQYF. The chain employs TRBV6-6 and TRBJ2-5; the D is unclear. The CDR3 extends over 12 amino acids. Trimming took off 0 bases at V and 5 bases at J, with 4 bases between the two ends. Per germline, CDR1 MNHNY and CDR2 SVGAGI (reference sequence).

This clone was seen only once. This chain joins TRBV7-3 and TRBJ2-1; D call uncertain. Per the germline V gene, CDR1 is SGHTA and CDR2 is FQGTGA. This CDR3 is built from 16 residues. V lost 2 bases to trimming and J lost 2 bases, with 13 bases between them. CDR3 amino acids: CASSLVGGSTYNEQFF. CDR3 nucleotide sequence: TGTGCCAGCAGCTTAGTAGGCGGATCTACCTACAATGAGCAGTTCTTC.

This chain connects TRBV7-9 to TRBJ2-7; weak D call: TRBD1 (6 bases). The CDR3 sequence is 16 residues long. Germline-derived CDR1 and CDR2 are SEHNR and FQNEAQ (reference sequence). Trimming cost V 4 bases and J 3 bases, with 19 bases left between them. The CDR3 DNA follows: TGTGCCAGCAGCTCTTTTGGGCAGGGGATGGGCTACGAGCAGTACTTC. It translates to CASSSFGQGMGYEQYF.